The sequence of this T cell receptor (beta chain) was determined in a study of T cells after posttransplantation cyclophosphamide. On the day of bone marrow donation, the related graft donor provided peripheral blood. Overall study findings and caveats: Tissue-infiltrating T cells from skin or gut overlapped little with blood T cells. Later blood repertoires were often dominated by clones from the donor CD8+ memory compartment. TRB clonality was highly associated with recipient CMV seropositivity and reactivation.

Many counts were recorded for this clone. No antigen is known for it. The protocol was immunoSEQ multiplex PCR, while the TCRdb copy is restricted to in-frame clones and leaves out a portion. Listed for the sample are approximately 30,000 clones, none seen a single time. The clonotype comes from a woman between 50 and 59 years old in good health and a related stem cell transplant donor. The sequencing input was PBMCs.

CDR3 coding DNA: TGTGCCAGCAGCTTAAAATCCCCCAGGACAGGGATCCACAATGAGCAGTTCTTC. Its translation: CASSLKSPRTGIHNEQFF. The chain uses TRBV11-2 and TRBJ2-1; 8 nucleotides align to TRBD1. V was clipped by 2 bases and J by 5 bases; unmatched bases: 14. Germline CDR1 is SGHAT and CDR2 is FQNNGV. This CDR3 comprises 18 residues.